These 10 T cell receptor beta chains were sequenced from one sample in a study of blood T cell repertoires in COVID-19. Here immunoSEQ multiplex PCR was the method, and the copy in TCRdb shows in-frame clones only, minus some. Found here are about 130,000 clones, less than 90% of them singletons; the top ten hold about 6.9%. Sequencing was carried out using peripheral blood. These receptors all come from a man older than 75 with active or convalescent COVID-19.

This rearrangement joins TRBV6-5 to TRBJ1-6; no definite D call. Per germline, CDR1 MNHEY and CDR2 SVGAGI. Trimming removed 2 bases from V and 9 bases from J, with 14 bases in between. The CDR3 consists of 15 residues. CDR3 bases: TGTGCCAGCAGTTACGAGGGTCTCGCTACTTCACCCCTCCACTTT. Residues: CASSYEGLATSPLHF.

The rearrangement joins TRBV3-1 (or the pseudogene TRBV3-2) to TRBJ2-1; D is possibly TRBD2 (5 bases). The CDR3 contains 16 residues. The germline CDR1 and CDR2 sequences are LGHDT and YNNKEL (reference sequence). Trimming pared 0 bases from V and 6 bases from J, leaving 15 bases between. The CDR3 DNA reads as TGTGCCAGCAGCCAAGACGACTACCACCGGGGCAATGAGCAGTTCTTC. It translates to CASSQDDYHRGNEQFF.

This sequence joins TRBV29-1 and TRBJ2-7; D might be TRBD2 (7 bases). This CDR3 has 13 residues. CDR1 is SQVTM and CDR2 is ANQGSEA in the germline V gene. Trimming removed 6 bases from V and 4 bases from J, with 16 bases in between. Here the CDR3 DNA reads TGCAGCGTGTGCTGGGGGGGCCGGTACGAGCAGTACTTC. Translation: CSVCWGGRYEQYF.

The CDR3 sequence is CASSYRDYGYTF. The CDR3 nucleotides are TGCGCCAGCAGCTACCGGGACTATGGCTACACCTTC. The rearrangement links TRBV5-1 to TRBJ1-2; D is unresolved. V gave up 3 bases and J gave up 3 bases, with 6 bases separating them. CDR1 SGHRS and CDR2 YFSETQ come from the germline V gene. This CDR3 has 12 amino acids.

Concerning this clone: At one boundary the junction diverges from the germline segment, which might be a read error. The chain joins TRBV12-3 or TRBV12-4 to TRBJ2-3, with 10 bases identical to TRBD2. This CDR3 has 12 residues. This chain's CDR3 is CASSSAGTSVDF. The CDR3 DNA sequence: TGTGCCAGCAGTTCAGCCGGGACTAGCGTGGATTTT.

The chain has TRBV25-1 and TRBJ1-2; D uncertain. Germline values: CDR1 MGHDK, CDR2 SYGVNS. The CDR3 covers 12 residues. V lost 7 bases and J 8 bases, leaving 14 bases between the germline ends. Written as DNA, the CDR3 is TGTGCCAGCACTACCTCCTCCCTAGGCTACACCTTC. Protein: CASTTSSLGYTF.

This chain connects TRBV28 to TRBJ1-1; D gene uncertain. The CDR3 length is 13 residues. Germline CDR1 and CDR2: MDHEN and SYDVKM. V shed 6 bases and J shed 7 bases, with 15 bases lying between them. CDR3 sequence (DNA): TGTGCCAGCAGGTCGCGGGTATTAAGTGAAGCTTTCTTT. Protein sequence: CASRSRVLSEAFF.

V is TRBV4-3 and J is TRBJ2-7; 10 nucleotides match TRBD1. Losses at the gene ends were 0 bases for V and 2 bases for J; bases not matched to a gene: 4. The CDR3 totals 16 residues. Germline V CDR1 and CDR2: LGHNA, YSLEER. Here the CDR3 DNA reads TGCGCCAGCAGCCAAGATCAGGGGACAGGGGCCTACGAGCAGTACTTC. This sequence encodes CASSQDQGTGAYEQYF.

The rearrangement links TRBV5-1 to TRBJ2-1; TRBD1 matches 10 bases. Germline V gene sequence: CDR1 SGHRS, CDR2 YFSETQ. The CDR3 is 15 residues long. The V and J ends lost 5 bases and 2 bases, in that order; junction bases with no gene match: 4. CDR3 region: CASSVGQGAYNEQFF. The CDR3 region has the DNA TGCGCCAGCAGTGTTGGACAGGGGGCCTACAATGAGCAGTTCTTC.

This chain joins TRBV7-9 and TRBJ2-3; 7 nucleotides align to TRBD1. Germline lookup yields CDR1 SEHNR and CDR2 FQNEAQ (reference sequence). The CDR3 is 15 residues long. Unmatched junction bases numbered 7, after V lost 5 bases and J lost 2 bases. The CDR3 protein is CASSPETGDTDTQYF. Written as DNA, the CDR3 is TGTGCCAGCAGCCCCGAAACAGGGGACACAGATACGCAGTATTTT.